The next 26 T cell receptor beta chains were all read from a single sample in a study of shared clonotypes between healthy human individuals. Generated by immunoSEQ multiplex PCR, the TCRdb table keeps only in-frame clones and is missing some. The sample includes 450,000 to 500,000 clones, around 73% seen only once; the top ten take around 12%. Input material: PBMCs. The receptors were gathered from a woman between 40 and 55 years old in good health. Some clones in this sample may be carry-over from other donors' samples.

The rearrangement joins TRBV19 to TRBJ2-4; TRBD2 agrees at 10 bases. The ends lost 1 base at V and 0 bases at J; junction bases unmatched: 3. The CDR3 covers 17 residues. Germline V gene lookup returns CDR1 LNHDA and CDR2 SQIVND (reference sequence). The CDR3 DNA sequence: TGTGCCAGTAGTATAGGACTAGCGGGTCTAGCCAAAAACATTCAGTACTTC. Translated, it gives CASSIGLAGLAKNIQYF.

The rearrangement joins TRBV6-5 to TRBJ1-3; D is unclear. Germline values: CDR1 MNHEY, CDR2 SVGAGI. The V end was cut by 6 bases, the J end by 0 bases, with 12 bases between. This CDR3 has 15 residues. In nucleotides, the CDR3 is TGTGCCAGCAGAATGGCCAGCAACTCTGGAAACACCATATATTTT. Residues: CASRMASNSGNTIYF.

This clone was detected a few times. This chain links TRBV27 with TRBJ2-1, with 7 bases identical to TRBD2. This CDR3 region has 17 residues. Germline trimming cut 1 base from V and 9 bases from J; bases unmatched to any gene: 15. CDR1 and CDR2 (germline): MNHEY, SMNVEV (reference sequence). This CDR3 reads CASSLFPPMAGVAEQFF. CDR3 nucleotides: TGTGCCAGCAGTTTATTTCCCCCAATGGCGGGAGTGGCTGAGCAGTTCTTC.

The rearrangement uses TRBV5-1 and TRBJ1-2; weak D call: TRBD1 (5 bases). Trimming shortened V by 2 bases and J by 7 bases, and 9 bases separated the two germline ends. There are 12 residues in the CDR3. Per germline, CDR1 SGHRS and CDR2 YFSETQ. The CDR3 nucleotides are TGCGCCAGCAGCTTTGGGGGAGTTGGCTACACCTTC. Its protein is CASSFGGVGYTF.

In this sample, this clone turned up a few times. V usage is TRBV19 and J usage is TRBJ1-2; the D gene is possibly TRBD1 (6 bases). CDR1 is LNHDA and CDR2 is SQIVND in the germline V gene (reference sequence). The CDR3 extends over 14 amino acids. Trimming removed 2 bases at V and 2 bases at J, with 9 bases between. The CDR3 sequence is CASSISGANYGYTF. The CDR3 DNA follows: TGTGCCAGTAGTATATCGGGGGCGAACTATGGCTACACCTTC.

The gene calls are TRBV19 and TRBJ2-1, with D maybe TRBD2 (6 bases). V lost 4 bases, J lost 3 bases, and 13 bases lay in between. The CDR3 sequence is 15 residues long. The germline V gene has CDR1 LNHDA and CDR2 SQIVND (reference sequence). CDR3 in amino acids: CASSNLAEHYNEQFF. For the CDR3, the DNA is TGTGCCAGTAGTAACTTAGCGGAGCACTACAATGAGCAGTTCTTC.

The chain uses TRBV7-2 and TRBJ2-5; 13 bases agree with TRBD2. The J segment lost 5 bases and the V segment lost 5 bases, leaving 8 bases of the junction unmatched. The length of the CDR3 is 16 residues. The germline CDR1 and CDR2 sequences are SGHTA and FQGNSA. In nucleotides, the CDR3 is TGTGCCAGCAGCCCGAGGGGGACTAGCGGGATGGAGACCCAGTACTTC. Encoded protein: CASSPRGTSGMETQYF.

This clone was found a few times. Other nucleotide sequences in the sample specify the same CDR3. The chain is built from TRBV6-1 and TRBJ1-1; D ambiguous. Germline V gives CDR1 MNHNS, CDR2 SASEGT. The length of the CDR3 is 13 residues. Trimming shortened V by 5 bases and J by 1 base, and 8 bases separated the two germline ends. The CDR3: CASSRTENTEAFF. The DNA for the CDR3 is TGTGCCAGCAGTCGAACAGAGAACACTGAAGCTTTCTTT.

The V gene is TRBV28, the J gene TRBJ2-1, with D unresolved. The CDR3 is 11 residues long. The germline V gene encodes CDR1 MDHEN and CDR2 SYDVKM. The ends were cut back, 5 bases at V and 9 bases at J, with 8 bases in the middle. In nucleotides, the CDR3 is TGTGCCAGCAGTATGTGGGGTGAGCAGTTCTTC. Its protein is CASSMWGEQFF.

This clone was picked up one time. This chain uses TRBV27 with TRBJ2-7; 7 bases align to TRBD2. Trimming at V came to 9 bases and at J to 1 base, leaving 9 bases not matched to a gene. CDR3 length: 14 residues. Germline loops: CDR1 MNHEY, CDR2 SMNVEV (reference sequence). The CDR3 DNA is TGTGCCAGTTCCCCCGGGAGGCGATCCTACGAGCAGTACTTC. Residues: CASSPGRRSYEQYF.

Note on this clone: This CDR3 is also generated by other DNA sequences in the sample. The chain carries TRBV10-2 and TRBJ1-1; TRBD1 matches at 7 bases. CDR3 length equals 13 residues. The junction had 3 bases not matched to a gene; V was cut back by 3 bases and J by 5 bases. Germline CDR1 is WSHSY and CDR2 is SAAADI. The CDR3 reads CASSEQGRTEAFF. CDR3 bases: TGCGCCAGCAGTGAACAGGGGAGGACTGAAGCTTTCTTT.

A few counts support this clone. The J gene is TRBJ1-4, the V gene TRBV5-4, with TRBD1 matching 9 bases. The CDR3 runs 19 residues. Per germline, CDR1 SGHNT and CDR2 YYREEE (reference sequence). With 4 bases clipped from V and 0 bases from J, the junction kept 13 bases outside the gene matches. This CDR3 is CASSRTTGGGAATNEKLFF. The CDR3, as DNA: TGTGCCAGCAGCCGGACGACAGGGGGTGGTGCGGCAACTAATGAAAAACTGTTTTTT.

On this clone: Distinct nucleotide sequences in the sample also encode this CDR3. This rearrangement joins TRBV9 to TRBJ1-1, with D possibly TRBD1 on 5 matching bases. This CDR3 has 14 residues. CDR1 and CDR2 from the germline V gene are SGDLS and YYNGEE. V lost 0 bases, J lost 3 bases, and 9 bases lay in between. CDR3 in DNA: TGTGCCAGCAGCGTAGGGGACCGGGACACTGAAGCTTTCTTT. Translation gives CASSVGDRDTEAFF.

This clone was picked up one time. Relative to the germline gene, one junction end is altered; a read error may explain this. The chain employs TRBV4-2 and TRBJ2-2, with 13 bases that match TRBD2. CDR3 length: 18 amino acids. In germline, CDR1 is LGHNA, CDR2 YNFKEQ. The DNA of the CDR3 is TGTGCCAGCACCCAAGAGAGCGGACTAGCGGGAGAAACCGGGGAGCTGTTTTTT. Translation gives CASTQESGLAGETGELFF.

The chain employs TRBV19 and TRBJ2-2; either TRBD1 or TRBD2 may fit D (5 bases each). This CDR3 has 17 amino acids. Germline V lookup: CDR1 LNHDA, CDR2 SQIVND (reference sequence). Trimming cost V 6 bases and J 0 bases, with 17 bases left between them. The chain's CDR3 is CASRVPPGTANTGELFF. Written as DNA, the CDR3 is TGTGCCAGTAGGGTCCCACCCGGGACGGCGAACACCGGGGAGCTGTTTTTT.

Of note for this clone: A far larger clone is a single base away, which makes a read error likely. V and J are TRBV30 and TRBJ1-1; a possible D gene is TRBD1 (6 bases). This CDR3 has 11 residues. The germline V gene encodes CDR1 GTSNPN and CDR2 SVGIG (reference sequence). The CDR3 coding sequence is TGTGCCTGTAGTGTACACAGGGCCGCTTTCTTT. It codes for CACSVHRAAFF.

The V gene is TRBV7-3, the J gene TRBJ2-1; 14 bases are shared with TRBD2. The ends lost 5 bases at V and 10 bases at J; junction bases unmatched: 4. Germline values: CDR1 SGHTA, CDR2 FQGTGA. CDR3 length equals 14 residues. The CDR3 DNA follows: TGTGCCAGCAGCGTGGGACTAGCGGGAGCGGAGCAGTTCTTC. Protein product: CASSVGLAGAEQFF.

V and J are TRBV6-1 and TRBJ2-5, with D possibly TRBD1 on 5 matching bases. The CDR3 loop spans 14 amino acids. Trimming removed 8 bases at V and 7 bases at J, with 20 bases between. Per the germline V gene, CDR1 is MNHNS and CDR2 is SASEGT. Here the CDR3 DNA reads TGTGCCAGCGGAATCCAAAGCTCTCAGGGGACCCAGTACTTC. Its translation is CASGIQSSQGTQYF.

The chain combines TRBV28 with TRBJ2-2, with D unresolved. Germline CDR1 and CDR2: MDHEN and SYDVKM. Trimming took 3 bases from V and 0 from J, leaving 11 bases between them. CDR3 size: 16 residues. This chain's CDR3 is CASSFRSGSNTGELFF. DNA of the CDR3: TGTGCCAGCAGTTTTAGGTCGGGTTCGAACACCGGGGAGCTGTTTTTT.

This clone was seen a few times. The V gene is TRBV30, the J gene TRBJ1-6; TRBD1 matches at 8 bases. The CDR3 is 16 amino acids. From germline, CDR1 is GTSNPN and CDR2 SVGIG (reference sequence). The trim removed 3 bases at V and 6 bases at J, leaving 10 bases unmatched. CDR3 coding DNA: TGTGCCTGGAGGCTATCTTCAGGGGGCACTAATTCACCCCTCCACTTT. Translating gives CAWRLSSGGTNSPLHF.

This sequence joins TRBV5-1 and TRBJ2-1, with TRBD1 as a possible D gene (6 bases). Germline values: CDR1 SGHRS, CDR2 YFSETQ. CDR3 length: 17 amino acids. Trimming left V 1 base short and J 8 bases short, with 22 bases between. The DNA of the CDR3 is TGCGCCAGCAGCTTGCGATACAGGGCCTATGTGTCTCATGAGCAGTTCTTC. Amino acid sequence: CASSLRYRAYVSHEQFF.

The genes are TRBV28 and TRBJ1-1, with 11 bases that match TRBD1. The germline V gene has CDR1 MDHEN and CDR2 SYDVKM. This CDR3 contains 17 residues. V shed 1 base, J shed 5 bases, and the junction held 9 bases outside the gene matches. DNA of the CDR3: TGTGCCAGCAGTTTATTCCGGACAGGGGGCACGGCGACTGAAGCTTTCTTT. Its translation is CASSLFRTGGTATEAFF.

This clone was seen a single time. The CDR3 spells CASSPPTGRRAYNEQFF. CDR3 in DNA: TGTGCCAGCAGCCCGCCTACAGGGAGACGGGCCTACAATGAGCAGTTCTTC. The chain is built from TRBV7-3 and TRBJ2-1; the D gene is possibly TRBD1 (6 bases). CDR1 is SGHTA and CDR2 is FQGTGA in the germline V gene. V was pared by 5 bases and J by 2 bases, with 19 bases between. The CDR3 covers 17 residues.

The chain is built from TRBV25-1 and TRBJ1-4, with a possible D match to TRBD1 (5 bases). The germline gives CDR1 MGHDK, CDR2 SYGVNS. The CDR3 covers 12 residues. The V and J ends lost 8 bases and 4 bases respectively, with 8 bases between them. CDR3 residues: CASQGLNEKLFF. The CDR3 region has the DNA TGTGCCAGCCAGGGCCTTAATGAAAAACTGTTTTTT.

This clone is a singleton in its sample. At one end, the junction sequence differs from germline, possibly due to a read error. This rearrangement joins TRBV28 to TRBJ2-7; D gene ambiguous. Germline lookup yields CDR1 MDHEN and CDR2 SYDVKM. This CDR3 has 14 amino acids. DNA for the CDR3: TGTGCCAGCAGTTCACGGGTTCTTTCCTCCGAGCAGTACTTC. Amino acid sequence: CASSSRVLSSEQYF.

This clone occurred once. The chain joins TRBV9 to TRBJ2-3; D gene ambiguous. Germline V CDR1 and CDR2: SGDLS, YYNGEE. CDR3 length: 12 residues. V dropped 4 bases and J dropped 1 base, with 4 bases sitting between them. The CDR3 nucleotides read TGTGCCAGCAGCCCAGGCACAGATACGCAGTATTTT. Its protein product is CASSPGTDTQYF.